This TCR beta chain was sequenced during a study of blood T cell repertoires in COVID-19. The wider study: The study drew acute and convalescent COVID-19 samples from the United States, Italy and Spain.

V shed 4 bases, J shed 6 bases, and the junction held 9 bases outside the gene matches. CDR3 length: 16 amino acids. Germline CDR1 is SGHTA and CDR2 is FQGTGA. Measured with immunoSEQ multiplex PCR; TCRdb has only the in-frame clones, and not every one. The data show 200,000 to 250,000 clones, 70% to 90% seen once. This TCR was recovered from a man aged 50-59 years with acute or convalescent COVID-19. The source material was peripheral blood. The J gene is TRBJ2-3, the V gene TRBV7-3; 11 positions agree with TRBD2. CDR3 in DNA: TGTGCCAGCAGCTCCTTAGCGGGGGGGCCGGTTGATACGCAGTATTTT. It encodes CASSSLAGGPVDTQYF. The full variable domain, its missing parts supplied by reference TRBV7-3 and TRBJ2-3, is GAGVSQTPSNKVTEKGKYVELRCDPISGHTALYWYRQSLGQGPEFLIYFQGTGAADDSGLPNDRFFAVRPEGSVSTLKIQRTERGDSAVYLCASSSLAGGPVDTQYFGPGTRLTVL.